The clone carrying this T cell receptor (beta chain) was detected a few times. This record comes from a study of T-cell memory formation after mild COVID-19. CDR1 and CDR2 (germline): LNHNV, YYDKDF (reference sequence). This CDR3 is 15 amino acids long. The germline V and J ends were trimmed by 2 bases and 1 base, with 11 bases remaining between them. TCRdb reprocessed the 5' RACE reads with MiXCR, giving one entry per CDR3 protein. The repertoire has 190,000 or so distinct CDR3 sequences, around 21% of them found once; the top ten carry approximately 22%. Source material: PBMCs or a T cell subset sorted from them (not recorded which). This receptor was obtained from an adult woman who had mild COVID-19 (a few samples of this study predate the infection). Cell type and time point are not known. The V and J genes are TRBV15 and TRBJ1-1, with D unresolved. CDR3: CATSRRTMGNTEAFF. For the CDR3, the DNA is TGTGCCACCAGCAGAAGGACCATGGGGAACACTGAAGCTTTCTTT.